Below, 20 T cell receptor beta chains from the same sample are listed, as sequenced in a study of blood T cell repertoires in COVID-19. Method: immunoSEQ multiplex PCR; TCRdb's copy keeps in-frame clones and lacks some. The sample lists roughly 65,000 clones; about 85% were seen once. Sequencing was performed on peripheral blood. The receptor set was obtained from a woman older than 75 with active or convalescent COVID-19.

The genes are TRBV3-1 (or the pseudogene TRBV3-2) and TRBJ2-6; D perhaps matches TRBD1 (5 bases). There are 15 residues in the CDR3. Germline V gene sequence: CDR1 LGHDT, CDR2 YNNKEL (reference sequence). V was trimmed by 2 bases and J by 11 bases, leaving 16 bases between them. CDR3 in amino acids: CASSQSDTGLYVLTF. For the CDR3, the DNA is TGTGCCAGCAGCCAATCGGATACAGGATTGTACGTCCTGACTTTC.

This clone is a singleton in its sample. The chain uses TRBV10-1 and TRBJ1-2, with 7 bases lining up with TRBD1. CDR1 and CDR2 (germline): WNHNN, SYGVQD (reference sequence). V shed 4 bases, J shed 4 bases, and the junction held 3 bases outside the gene matches. The CDR3 is made up of 13 amino acids. DNA for the CDR3: TGCGCCAGCAGTGGGACAGGCTCCTATGGCTACACCTTC. Its protein is CASSGTGSYGYTF.

This clone was counted between two and nine times. The chain couples TRBV7-2 to TRBJ2-7; D is perhaps TRBD2 (6 bases). Germline V lookup: CDR1 SGHTA, CDR2 FQGNSA. Trimming removed 2 bases at V and 2 bases at J, with 7 bases between. The CDR3 spans 13 residues. CDR3 nucleotide sequence: TGTGCCAGCAGCTTACCGGGGGCCTACGAGCAGTACTTC. It codes for CASSLPGAYEQYF.

The chain has TRBV4-1 and TRBJ1-6, with TRBD1 identical over 7 bases. The CDR3 length is 17 residues. CDR1 is MGHRA, CDR2 YSYEKL, per germline. V shed 1 base and J 4 bases; nucleotides not matched to a gene: 7. CDR3 sequence: CASSQVGQRPYNSPLHF. The CDR3 nucleotides read TGCGCCAGCAGCCAAGTGGGACAGAGACCTTATAATTCACCCCTCCACTTT.

The chain combines TRBV21-1 with TRBJ2-1; TRBD2 is the table's D call and was not checked against the DNA. TRBV21-1 has pseudogene status. The CDR3 is 17 residues long. The CDR3 is CASSKGLCSGFYNEQFF. In DNA form, the CDR3 reads TGTGCCAGCAGCAAAGGGCTCTGTAGCGGGTTCTACAATGAGCAGTTCTTC.

The rearrangement links TRBV18 to TRBJ2-5; TRBD1 matches 9 bases. This CDR3 is 15 amino acids long. The V segment lost 1 base and the J segment 5 bases; nucleotides outside the gene matches: 5. Germline lookup yields CDR1 KGHSH and CDR2 LQKENI. As DNA, the CDR3 is TGTGCCAGCTCACCACGGTACAGGGGGCGGGAGACCCAGTACTTC. It encodes CASSPRYRGRETQYF. The entire variable domain, with the rest obtained from reference TRBV18 and TRBJ2-5, is as follows: NAGVMQNPRHLVRRRGQEARLRCSPMKGHSHVYWYRQLPEEGLKFMVYLQKENIIDESGMPKERFSAEFPKEGPSILRIQQVVRGDSAAYFCASSPRYRGRETQYFGPGTRLLVL.

This chain links TRBV6-5 with TRBJ1-4; weak D call: TRBD1 (6 bases). The CDR3 contains 15 residues. The V gene lost 0 bases and the J gene lost 6 bases, with 11 bases spanning the gap. Germline assignment: CDR1 MNHEY and CDR2 SVGAGI. CDR3 DNA sequence: TGTGCCAGCAGTTACTCCGCTCAGGGGTATGAAAAACTGTTTTTT. This sequence encodes CASSYSAQGYEKLFF.

The rearrangement uses TRBV5-8 and TRBJ2-1; TRBD2 aligns across 8 bases. Per the germline V gene, CDR1 is SGHTS and CDR2 is YDEGEE. The CDR3 length is 17 residues. Trimming took 2 bases from V and 2 from J; bases not matched to a gene: 9. The CDR3, as DNA: TGTGCCAGCAGCTTTGAAACGGGGGGGCATCCCTACAATGAGCAGTTCTTC. It encodes CASSFETGGHPYNEQFF.

The chain recombines TRBV28 with TRBJ1-6, with 8 nucleotides matching TRBD1. Germline assignment: CDR1 MDHEN and CDR2 SYDVKM. The J segment lost 9 bases and the V segment lost 8 bases, leaving 12 bases of the junction unmatched. The CDR3 covers 15 residues. The CDR3 sequence is CASCVTRTGRSPLHF. The CDR3, as DNA: TGTGCCAGCTGTGTAACTAGGACAGGGCGTTCACCCCTCCACTTT.

The chain recombines TRBV7-2 with TRBJ2-7; D possibly corresponds to TRBD2 (5 bases). V lost 6 bases, J lost 6 bases, and 18 bases lay in between. CDR1 is SGHTA, CDR2 FQGNSA, per germline. The CDR3 loop spans 14 amino acids. CDR3 protein: CASRRGGSGFEQYF. The CDR3 DNA is TGTGCCAGCAGACGCGGCGGATCGGGGTTCGAGCAGTACTTC. The full variable domain, in which reference TRBV7-2 and TRBJ2-7 provide the parts outside the CDR3, is GAGVSQSPSNKVTEKGKDVELRCDPISGHTALYWYRQSLGQGLEFLIYFQGNSAPDKSGLPSDRFSAERTGGSVSTLTIQRTQQEDSAVYLCASRRGGSGFEQYFGPGTRLTVT.

The chain uses TRBV10-3 and TRBJ1-1; no definite D call. V lost 2 bases and J lost 2, with 9 bases in between. The length of the CDR3 is 14 residues. In germline, CDR1 is ENHRY, CDR2 SYGVKD. The CDR3 spells CAISETQPNTEAFF. CDR3 in DNA: TGTGCCATCAGTGAGACACAACCTAACACTGAAGCTTTCTTT.

The rearrangement uses TRBV3-1 (or the pseudogene TRBV3-2) and TRBJ2-2; possibly TRBD1 for D (6 bases). V lost 4 bases and J 7 bases, leaving 16 bases between the germline ends. Germline lookup yields CDR1 LGHDT and CDR2 YNNKEL (reference sequence). The CDR3 loop spans 15 amino acids. CDR3: CASSLVQGWDGELFF. The CDR3 DNA reads TGTGCCAGCAGCCTGGTACAGGGCTGGGACGGGGAGCTGTTTTTT.

The chain employs TRBV18 and TRBJ1-2, with D possibly matching TRBD1 (5 bases). The V end was cut by 3 bases, the J end by 6 bases, with 14 bases between. Germline CDR1 and CDR2: KGHSH and LQKENI. CDR3 length: 14 residues. CDR3 coding DNA: TGTGCCAGCTCACCCTCCCGGGGGGAGAATGGCTACACCTTC. Amino acids: CASSPSRGENGYTF.

The chain recombines TRBV12-3 or TRBV12-4 with TRBJ1-1; unclear D gene. This CDR3 region has 13 residues. Trimming stripped 4 bases from V and 6 bases from J, with 12 bases between. The CDR3 loop reads CASSSEPVAEAFF. CDR3 DNA: TGTGCCAGCAGTTCCGAACCGGTGGCTGAAGCTTTCTTT.

A single count supports this clone. The J gene is TRBJ1-5, the V gene TRBV21-1. TRBV21-1 is termed a pseudogene. This CDR3 is 16 amino acids long. This CDR3 is CASSLTMGGGNQPQHF. The CDR3 DNA is TGTGCCAGCAGCCTAACCATGGGGGGAGGCAATCAGCCCCAGCATTTT.

This clone was counted a single time. This chain uses TRBV27 with TRBJ2-7; tentative D call: TRBD1 (5 bases). The germline CDR1 and CDR2 sequences are MNHEY and SMNVEV (reference sequence). Trimming cost V 3 bases and J 0 bases, with 15 bases left between them. The CDR3 has 16 amino acids. For the CDR3, the DNA is TGTGCCAGCAGTTTCTCTTCAGGGCTCAGCTCCTACGAGCAGTACTTC. Encoded protein: CASSFSSGLSSYEQYF.

V and J are TRBV27 and TRBJ2-5, with D possibly being TRBD2 (7 bases). Trimming took off 6 bases at V and 3 bases at J, with 11 bases between the two ends. Germline V gene sequence: CDR1 MNHEY, CDR2 SMNVEV (reference sequence). The CDR3 has 13 residues. In DNA form, the CDR3 reads TGTGCCAGCAGGCGGGGGCTAAAAGAGACCCAGTACTTC. Translation: CASRRGLKETQYF.

This clone has only one observation. CDR3 sequence reads: CASSQNRGEQYF. The CDR3 DNA reads TGCGCCAGCAGCCAGAACAGGGGCGAGCAGTACTTC. V usage is TRBV5-1 and J usage is TRBJ2-7, with 7 bases identical to TRBD1. CDR1 SGHRS and CDR2 YFSETQ come from the germline V gene. Trimming removed 4 bases from V and 6 bases from J; junction bases left unmatched: 4. CDR3 length equals 12 residues.

This clone was seen a handful of times. The V and J genes are TRBV6-5 and TRBJ1-3; no clear D gene. CDR1 is MNHEY, CDR2 SVGAGI, per germline. V was pared by 6 bases and J by 8 bases, with 14 bases between. The CDR3 contains 13 residues. The CDR3 is CASSLDHMHTIYF. For the CDR3, the DNA is TGTGCCAGCAGCCTAGACCATATGCACACCATATATTTT.

The chain couples TRBV7-2 to TRBJ2-1; 14 bases match TRBD2. The trim removed 1 base at V and 7 bases at J, leaving 0 bases unmatched. The V gene's germline CDR1 is SGHTA and CDR2 FQGNSA. The CDR3 totals 15 residues. The CDR3 loop is CASSLGTSGGNEQFF. The CDR3 bases are TGTGCCAGCAGCTTAGGGACTAGCGGGGGGAATGAGCAGTTCTTC.